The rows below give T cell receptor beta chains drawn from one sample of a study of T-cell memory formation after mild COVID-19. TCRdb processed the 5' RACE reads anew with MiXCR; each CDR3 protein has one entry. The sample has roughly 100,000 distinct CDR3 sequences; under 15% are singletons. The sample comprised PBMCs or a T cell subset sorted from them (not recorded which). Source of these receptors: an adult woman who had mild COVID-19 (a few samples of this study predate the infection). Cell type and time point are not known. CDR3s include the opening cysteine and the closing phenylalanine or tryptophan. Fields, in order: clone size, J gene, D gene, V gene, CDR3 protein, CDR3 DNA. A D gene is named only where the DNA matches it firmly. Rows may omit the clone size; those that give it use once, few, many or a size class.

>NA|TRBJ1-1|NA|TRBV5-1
CASSLVAGTKFTEAFF
TGCGCCAGCAGCTTGGTTGCAGGGACGAAGTTCACTGAAGCTTTCTTT
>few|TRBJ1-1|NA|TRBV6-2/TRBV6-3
CASSWDAPLNTEAFF
TGTGCCAGCAGTTGGGACGCACCCTTGAACACTGAAGCTTTCTTT
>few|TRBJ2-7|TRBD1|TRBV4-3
CASSQEGTGAYEQYF
TGCGCCAGCAGCCAAGAGGGGACAGGGGCGTACGAGCAGTACTTC
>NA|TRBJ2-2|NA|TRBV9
CASSKGRVNTGELFF
TGTGCCAGCAGCAAAGGCAGGGTGAACACCGGGGAGCTGTTTTTT
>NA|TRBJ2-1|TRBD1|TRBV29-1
CSVVATGQGLEQFF
TGCAGCGTTGTTGCAACGGGACAGGGGCTTGAGCAGTTCTTC
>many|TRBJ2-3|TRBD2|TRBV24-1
CATSDRRLADSSTDTQYF
TGTGCCACCAGTGACCGTAGACTAGCGGACTCTAGCACAGATACGCAGTATTTT
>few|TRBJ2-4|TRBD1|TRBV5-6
CASSLDVTGDDIQYF
TGTGCCAGCAGCTTGGACGTGACAGGGGATGACATTCAGTACTTC
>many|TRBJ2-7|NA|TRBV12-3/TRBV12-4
CASSLNRYEQYF
TGTGCCAGCAGTTTAAATCGCTACGAGCAGTACTTC
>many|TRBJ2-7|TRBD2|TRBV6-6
CASSHPRGEGYEQYF
TGTGCCAGCAGCCACCCACGGGGGGAAGGGTACGAGCAGTACTTC
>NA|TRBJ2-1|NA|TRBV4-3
CASSQDRSHTSRYNEQFF
TGCGCCAGCAGCCAAGATCGATCCCACACGTCGAGATACAATGAGCAGTTCTTC
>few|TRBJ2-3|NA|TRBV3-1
CASSQVSAGGYTHTDTQYF
TGTGCCAGCAGCCAAGTATCCGCTGGGGGTTATACCCACACAGATACGCAGTATTTT
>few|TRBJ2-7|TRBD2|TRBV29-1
CSVVLTSGAYEQYF
TGCAGCGTTGTATTAACTAGCGGGGCCTACGAGCAGTACTTC
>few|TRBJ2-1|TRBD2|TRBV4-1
CASSQDGTSMNEQFF
TGCGCCAGCAGCCAAGACGGGACTAGCATGAATGAGCAGTTCTTC
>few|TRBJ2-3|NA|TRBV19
CASSILAFDTQYF
TGTGCCAGTAGTATCCTAGCATTTGATACGCAGTATTTT
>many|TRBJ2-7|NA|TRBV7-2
CASSSGPGNYEQYF
TGTGCCAGCAGCTCGGGGCCGGGTAACTACGAGCAGTACTTC
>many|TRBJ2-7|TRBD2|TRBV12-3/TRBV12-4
CASSHSWKLAGQAYEQYF
TGTGCCAGCAGTCACTCCTGGAAATTAGCGGGGCAAGCCTACGAGCAGTACTTC
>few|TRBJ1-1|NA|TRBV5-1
CASSDLDTEAFF
TGCGCCAGCAGCGATCTAGACACTGAAGCTTTCTTT
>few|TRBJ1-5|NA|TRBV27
CASRLSGQPQHF
TGTGCCAGCAGACTCTCCGGACAGCCCCAGCATTTT
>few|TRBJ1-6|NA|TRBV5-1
CASSLGSGAEGSPLHF
TGCGCCAGCAGCTTGGGTTCGGGGGCTGAAGGTTCACCCCTCCACTTT
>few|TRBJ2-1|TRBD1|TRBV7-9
CASSGTGASYNEQFF
TGTGCCAGCAGCGGGACAGGGGCGTCCTACAATGAGCAGTTCTTC
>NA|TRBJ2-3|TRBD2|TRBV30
CAWSVGTTSTDTQYF
TGTGCCTGGAGTGTAGGGACTACTAGCACAGATACGCAGTATTTT
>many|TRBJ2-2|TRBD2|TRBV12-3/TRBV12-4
CASSVGLAVAGELFF
TGTGCCAGCAGCGTGGGACTAGCGGTCGCCGGGGAGCTGTTTTTT
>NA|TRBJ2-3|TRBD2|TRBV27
CASRLAGVGYTQYF
TGTGCCAGTCGACTAGCGGGAGTTGGTTATACGCAGTATTTT
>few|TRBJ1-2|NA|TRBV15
CATSRPQGAGGYTF
TGTGCCACCAGCAGACCCCAGGGTGCGGGTGGCTACACCTTC
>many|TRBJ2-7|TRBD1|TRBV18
CASSPSDRGAYEQYF
TGTGCCAGCTCACCATCCGACAGGGGTGCCTACGAGCAGTACTTC